A single sample is the source of the 32 T cell receptor beta chains below, sequenced in a study of blood T cell repertoires in COVID-19. Here immunoSEQ multiplex PCR was the method, and the copy in TCRdb shows in-frame clones only, minus some. The table shows around 200,000 clones, with around 80% occurring only once. Specimen: peripheral blood. All receptors come from a woman aged 30 to 39 with COVID-19, enrolled during active disease.

J is TRBJ2-7 and V is TRBV13; 10 positions agree with TRBD2. CDR3 size: 14 residues. V lost 3 bases to trimming and J lost 3 bases; unmatched junction nucleotides: 2. Germline assignment: CDR1 PRHDT and CDR2 FYEKMQ (reference sequence). CDR3 region: CASSFSGRFYEQYF. CDR3 bases: TGTGCCAGCAGCTTTAGCGGGAGGTTCTACGAGCAGTACTTC.

The chain couples TRBV18 to TRBJ1-1, with TRBD1 identical over 7 bases. V trimming: 6 bases; J trimming: 0 bases; junction bases outside the gene matches: 16. This CDR3 spans 18 amino acids. Germline V gene data show CDR1 as KGHSH and CDR2 as LQKENI. CDR3 sequence (DNA): TGTGCCAGCTCCCCAGGGCGGACAGGCCTCGTAATGAACACTGAAGCTTTCTTT. Encoded protein: CASSPGRTGLVMNTEAFF.

The chain recombines TRBV21-1 with TRBJ2-7; the table assigns TRBD2, which was not confirmed against the DNA. TRBV21-1 is given as a pseudogene. The length of the CDR3 is 9 residues. The CDR3 nucleotides read TGTGCCCCCTGCTACGAGCAGTACTTC. As protein: CAPCYEQYF.

The gene calls are TRBV27 and TRBJ2-7; a weak D match, TRBD2 (6 bases). The CDR3 extends over 16 amino acids. Deletions cut 1 base from V and 5 bases from J, with 18 bases between. The germline V gene encodes CDR1 MNHEY and CDR2 SMNVEV (reference sequence). CDR3 loop: CASSLFVGLAQDEQYF. For the CDR3, the DNA is TGTGCCAGCAGTTTATTTGTCGGGCTAGCGCAGGACGAGCAGTACTTC.

The chain joins TRBV28 to TRBJ2-4; a weak D match, TRBD2 (7 bases). CDR1 MDHEN and CDR2 SYDVKM come from the germline V gene. There are 17 residues in the CDR3. V was cut by 2 bases and J by 0 bases, with 14 bases left in between. This CDR3 is CASSLRGGGGAKNIQYF. As DNA, the CDR3 is TGTGCCAGCAGTTTAAGGGGGGGCGGAGGAGCCAAAAACATTCAGTACTTC.

The chain employs TRBV5-8 and TRBJ1-4; 9 bases match TRBD1. Trimming removed 4 bases from V and 5 bases from J; junction bases left unmatched: 6. The CDR3 is 15 amino acids. CDR1 is SGHTS, CDR2 YDEGEE, per germline. CDR3 DNA: TGTGCCAGCAGCCCGAGACAGGGGGGCAATGAAAAACTGTTTTTT. Residues: CASSPRQGGNEKLFF.

CDR3 in DNA: TGTGCCAGCAGAACAACACGCACAGATACGCAGTATTTT. Protein sequence: CASRTTRTDTQYF. The rearrangement joins TRBV6-6 to TRBJ2-3; unclear D gene. Germline V gene sequence: CDR1 MNHNY, CDR2 SVGAGI (reference sequence). CDR3 length equals 13 residues. Trimming stripped 6 bases from V and 1 base from J, with 8 bases between.

The rearrangement joins TRBV12-5 to TRBJ2-1, with TRBD2 identical over 9 bases. The CDR3 totals 15 residues. V lost 6 bases, J lost 5 bases, and 8 bases stayed unmatched. CDR1 is LGHNT and CDR2 is FRNRAP in the germline V gene. The CDR3 loop reads CASGGLAGRNNEQFF. The CDR3 DNA reads TGTGCTAGTGGAGGTCTAGCGGGGCGAAACAATGAGCAGTTCTTC.

V is TRBV7-9 and J is TRBJ2-7; 9 bases are shared with TRBD2. The CDR3 contains 17 residues. V trimming: 3 bases; J trimming: 3 bases; junction bases outside the gene matches: 12. The germline V gene has CDR1 SEHNR and CDR2 FQNEAQ (reference sequence). The CDR3 DNA is TGTGCCAGCAGCTTTCAGACTAGCGGATGGGGGGACTACGAGCAGTACTTC. Translating gives CASSFQTSGWGDYEQYF. The entire variable domain, with the rest obtained from reference TRBV7-9 and TRBJ2-7, is as follows: DTGVSQNPRHKITKRGQNVTFRCDPISEHNRLYWYRQTLGQGPEFLTYFQNEAQLEKSRLLSDRFSAERPKGSFSTLEIQRTEQGDSAMYLCASSFQTSGWGDYEQYFGPGTRLTVT.

The chain uses TRBV13 and TRBJ1-4; 8 bases map to TRBD1. The CDR3 is 15 amino acids. Trimming took 5 bases from V and 3 from J; bases not matched to a gene: 5. Germline V gives CDR1 PRHDT, CDR2 FYEKMQ (reference sequence). The CDR3 DNA follows: TGTGCCAGCAGCACGAAACAGGGGGCTAATGAAAAACTGTTTTTT. Residues: CASSTKQGANEKLFF.

The chain recombines TRBV9 with TRBJ2-1, with 8 bases aligning to TRBD2. Unmatched junction bases numbered 8, after V lost 0 bases and J lost 9 bases. Germline lookup yields CDR1 SGDLS and CDR2 YYNGEE. The CDR3 contains 15 residues. The CDR3 loop reads CASSVAGGLGTEQFF. As DNA, the CDR3 is TGTGCCAGCAGCGTAGCTGGGGGACTAGGAACTGAGCAGTTCTTC. The complete variable domain, with remaining parts taken from reference TRBV9 and TRBJ2-1, reads DSGVTQTPKHLITATGQRVTLRCSPRSGDLSVYWYQQSLDQGLQFLIQYYNGEERAKGNILERFSAQQFPDLHSELNLSSLELGDSALYFCASSVAGGLGTEQFFGPGTRLTVL.

This clone was seen repeatedly, ten times or more. The chain joins TRBV6-1 to TRBJ1-3, with 8 bases matching TRBD1. In germline, CDR1 is MNHNS, CDR2 SASEGT. V trimming: 2 bases; J trimming: 2 bases; junction bases outside the gene matches: 5. The CDR3 is 16 residues long. The CDR3 nucleotides read TGTGCCAGCAGTGAAACCCTGGACAGGGCTGGAAACACCATATATTTT. Translating gives CASSETLDRAGNTIYF.

This chain links TRBV24-1 with TRBJ2-1; 15 nucleotides agree with TRBD2. V was pared by 6 bases and J by 2 bases, with 10 bases of the junction left unmatched. This CDR3 has 19 residues. Germline assignment: CDR1 KGHDR and CDR2 SFDVKD. For the CDR3, the DNA is TGTGCCACCAGTACTAAGGGACTAGCGGGGGGTCCTACCTACAATGAGCAGTTCTTC. This gives the protein CATSTKGLAGGPTYNEQFF.

The chain combines TRBV4-3 with TRBJ1-3; D uncertain. Germline V CDR1 and CDR2: LGHNA, YSLEER. The CDR3 totals 16 residues. Trimming took 0 bases from V and 4 from J, leaving 13 bases between them. The CDR3 DNA follows: TGCGCCAGCAGCCAAGATTCGGGAGGGTTAGGAAACACCATATATTTT. This codes for CASSQDSGGLGNTIYF.

V is TRBV4-3 and J is TRBJ1-5; D call uncertain. Germline CDR1 and CDR2: LGHNA and YSLEER. CDR3 length: 13 amino acids. Between the trimmed V and J ends, which lost 0 bases and 4 bases, there was a span of 4 bases. The CDR3 DNA sequence: TGCGCCAGCAGCCAAGAACGGAATCAGCCCCAGCATTTT. Translated, it gives CASSQERNQPQHF.

This clone has only one observation. The chain is built from TRBV18 and TRBJ2-5; weak D call: TRBD2 (5 bases). The length of the CDR3 is 15 residues. Germline CDR1 is KGHSH and CDR2 is LQKENI. Trimming cost V 3 bases and J 5 bases, with 16 bases left between them. CDR3 sequence: CASSPLGSRVETQYF. In nucleotides, the CDR3 is TGTGCCAGCTCACCGCTAGGGAGTCGGGTGGAGACCCAGTACTTC.

The chain has TRBV15 and TRBJ1-1, with D perhaps TRBD1 (6 bases). V lost 5 bases, J lost 3 bases, and 13 bases lay in between. Germline V gene sequence: CDR1 LNHNV, CDR2 YYDKDF (reference sequence). The CDR3 sequence is 14 residues long. The CDR3 nucleotides read TGTGCCACCAGCCGTACTAACAGGGACACTGAAGCTTTCTTT. Amino acid sequence: CATSRTNRDTEAFF.

CDR3 nucleotide sequence: TGTGCCAGCAGCTTCCTGCGGGGGACCGGCAATGAAAAACTGTTTTTT. Its translation is CASSFLRGTGNEKLFF. The V gene is TRBV7-2, the J gene TRBJ1-4, with a weak D call TRBD1 (5 bases). The CDR3 spans 16 residues. Trimming removed 3 bases at V and 5 bases at J, with 16 bases between. The germline V gene encodes CDR1 SGHTA and CDR2 FQGNSA.

V gene TRBV19 combines with J gene TRBJ1-1, with a tentative D call TRBD1 (5 bases). The CDR3 runs to 13 residues. CDR1 and CDR2 (germline): LNHDA, SQIVND (reference sequence). Trimming pared 6 bases from V and 3 bases from J, leaving 11 bases between. CDR3 sequence: CASSWGRDTEAFF. The DNA for the CDR3 is TGTGCCAGTAGCTGGGGCAGGGACACTGAAGCTTTCTTT.

This clone was detected a few times. The gene calls are TRBV11-1 and TRBJ1-1; D is perhaps TRBD1 (6 bases). Germline CDR1 and CDR2: SGHAT and FQDESV (reference sequence). The CDR3 has 13 amino acids. V lost 6 bases, J lost 7 bases, and 15 bases lay in between. CDR3 nucleotide sequence: TGTGCCAGCAGTTCAAGGGGGGGCCTTGAAGCTTTCTTT. Its translation is CASSSRGGLEAFF.

J is TRBJ2-6 and V is TRBV5-1, with D possibly TRBD1 on 5 matching bases. The V end lost 1 base, the J end lost 3 bases, and 20 bases lay between the germline ends. This CDR3 is built from 19 residues. Germline V gives CDR1 SGHRS, CDR2 YFSETQ. The CDR3, as DNA: TGCGCCAGCAGCTTGTCGACAGTTCTACCCGGTAGTGGGGCCAACGTCCTGACTTTC. Its translation: CASSLSTVLPGSGANVLTF.

The rearrangement joins TRBV5-6 to TRBJ1-1; TRBD1 agrees at 8 bases. V lost 4 bases and J lost 11; bases outside the gene matches: 7. CDR1 is SGHDT and CDR2 is YYEEEE in the germline V gene. There are 12 residues in the CDR3. The CDR3 nucleotides are TGTGCCAGCAGCCTGGACAGGGTAAGGGCTTTCTTT. This translates into CASSLDRVRAFF.

This sequence joins TRBV19 and TRBJ2-7; D is perhaps TRBD1 (7 bases). Trimming cost V 4 bases and J 4 bases, with 17 bases left between them. CDR3 size: 15 residues. Germline-derived CDR1 and CDR2 are LNHDA and SQIVND (reference sequence). DNA of the CDR3: TGTGCCAGTAGTAACCGACAGGGAGGTGGATACGAGCAGTACTTC. The encoded protein is CASSNRQGGGYEQYF.

The CDR3 sequence is CASSPEAYNEQFF. The CDR3 DNA follows: TGTGCCAGCAGCCCTGAGGCCTACAATGAGCAGTTCTTC. The rearrangement uses TRBV7-3 and TRBJ2-1; D unresolved. In germline, CDR1 is SGHTA, CDR2 FQGTGA. V lost 5 bases and J 2 bases, leaving 7 bases between the germline ends. The CDR3 is made up of 13 amino acids.

This clone has at least ten counts. This chain links TRBV27 with TRBJ2-5, with 7 bases lining up with TRBD1. Germline-derived CDR1 and CDR2 are MNHEY and SMNVEV (reference sequence). V lost 6 bases and J lost 12; bases outside the gene matches: 13. The CDR3 has 13 residues. For the CDR3, the DNA is TGTGCCAGCAGGCGATATCGACAGGGCGACGAGTACTTC. Protein sequence: CASRRYRQGDEYF.

This clone has just a few counts. The chain has TRBV7-2 and TRBJ2-5; maybe TRBD2 (5 bases). Germline CDR1 SGHTA, CDR2 FQGNSA. The ends were cut back, 8 bases at V and 3 bases at J, with 7 bases in the middle. This CDR3 region has 11 residues. DNA for the CDR3: TGTGCCAGCGCGAGGGAAGAGACCCAGTACTTC. This gives the protein CASAREETQYF.

The rearrangement joins TRBV18 to TRBJ2-3; 12 positions agree with TRBD2. CDR1 is KGHSH and CDR2 is LQKENI in the germline V gene. With V trimmed by 2 bases and J by 4 bases, 4 bases remained unmatched. CDR3 length: 16 amino acids. The CDR3 DNA reads TGTGCCAGCTCACCAAGGACTAGCGGGACTGCAGATACGCAGTATTTT. Its translation is CASSPRTSGTADTQYF.

The chain joins TRBV15 to TRBJ1-4; D is perhaps TRBD1 (6 bases). CDR3 size: 14 residues. Trimming pared 0 bases from V and 14 bases from J, leaving 16 bases between. From germline, CDR1 is LNHNV and CDR2 YYDKDF (reference sequence). The DNA for the CDR3 is TGTGCCACCAGCAGAGATTACAGGGAAGAATACCTGTTTTTT. Protein sequence: CATSRDYREEYLFF.

The chain links TRBV25-1 to TRBJ2-1; the D gene is possibly TRBD1 (6 bases). The CDR3 covers 17 residues. V was shortened by 4 bases and J by 2 bases, with 18 bases between the two germline ends. Germline CDR1 MGHDK, CDR2 SYGVNS. This chain's CDR3 is CASSGGPIASTYNEQFF. The CDR3 DNA reads TGTGCCAGCAGTGGGGGGCCGATAGCTAGTACCTACAATGAGCAGTTCTTC.

This chain links TRBV28 with TRBJ1-6; 9 positions agree with TRBD1. This CDR3 spans 16 amino acids. The V and J ends lost 8 bases and 6 bases, in that order; junction bases with no gene match: 11. In germline, CDR1 is MDHEN, CDR2 SYDVKM. CDR3 coding DNA: TGTGCCAGCCACAGGGGACAGGGACTATCTAATTCACCCCTCCACTTT. Translating it yields CASHRGQGLSNSPLHF.

This clone was counted a single time. This chain links TRBV11-1 with TRBJ2-1, with TRBD1 matching 7 bases. Trimming cost V 1 base and J 4 bases; bases outside gene matches: 4. Germline CDR1 is SGHAT and CDR2 is FQDESV (reference sequence). This CDR3 comprises 15 residues. In DNA form, the CDR3 reads TGTGCCAGCAGCTTAGATCAGGGGGTTTACAATGAGCAGTTCTTC. Amino acids: CASSLDQGVYNEQFF.

The V and J genes are TRBV3-1 (or the pseudogene TRBV3-2) and TRBJ1-1, with TRBD1 identical over 8 bases. J was trimmed by 1 base and V by 0 bases; bases with no gene match: 10. The germline V gene has CDR1 LGHDT and CDR2 YNNKEL (reference sequence). The CDR3 consists of 18 residues. CDR3 protein: CASSQDLSGQGRNTEAFF. CDR3 bases: TGTGCCAGCAGCCAAGATCTAAGCGGACAGGGTAGGAACACTGAAGCTTTCTTT.